The 19 T cell receptor beta chains below were found in one sample sequenced in a study of PD-1 blockade in classical Hodgkin lymphoma. Every patient relapsed after autologous stem cell transplantation, and brentuximab vedotin exposure varied. Produced via immunoSEQ multiplex PCR; TCRdb's table is partial and in-frame only. The table records some 43,000 clones, more than 85% of them present only once. Sequencing was performed on peripheral blood mononuclear cells (PBMCs), taken before the second cycle of nivolumab. The source is a human donor with classical Hodgkin lymphoma.

This clone was counted only a few times. The chain uses TRBV27 and TRBJ1-5, with D maybe TRBD1 (6 bases). The V end lost 3 bases, the J end lost 6 bases, and 6 bases lay between the germline ends. The CDR3 is 12 residues long. In germline, CDR1 is MNHEY, CDR2 SMNVEV (reference sequence). CDR3 amino acids: CASSLTGQPQHF. CDR3 DNA sequence: TGTGCCAGCAGTTTGACAGGTCAGCCCCAGCATTTT.

The chain links TRBV5-1 to TRBJ2-7, with D possibly being TRBD1 (6 bases). V was shortened by 4 bases and J by 5 bases, with 10 bases between the two germline ends. Germline values: CDR1 SGHRS, CDR2 YFSETQ. The CDR3 covers 12 residues. This chain's CDR3 is CASSQDRHEQYF. Written as DNA, the CDR3 is TGCGCCAGCAGCCAGGACAGACACGAGCAGTACTTC.

V gene TRBV27 combines with J gene TRBJ2-2; tentatively, D is TRBD2 (6 bases). V was trimmed by 4 bases and J by 4 bases, leaving 13 bases between them. This CDR3 is 15 amino acids long. The germline V gene has CDR1 MNHEY and CDR2 SMNVEV (reference sequence). The CDR3 nucleotides are TGTGCCAGCAGTTCCCATGTGCGGGGCACCGGGGAGCTGTTTTTT. As protein: CASSSHVRGTGELFF.

CDR3 DNA sequence: TGTGCCAGCAACCTACAGCCATCGAACACCGGGGAGCTGTTTTTT. This encodes CASNLQPSNTGELFF. V is TRBV5-5 and J is TRBJ2-2; D remains unclear. There are 15 residues in the CDR3. CDR1 and CDR2 (germline): SGHKS, YYEKEE (reference sequence). Between the trimmed V and J ends, which lost 6 bases and 0 bases, there was a span of 12 bases.

The chain joins TRBV11-2 to TRBJ2-1; D remains ambiguous. Looked up from germline, CDR1 is SGHAT and CDR2 is FQNNGV. V lost 6 bases and J 5 bases, leaving 5 bases between the germline ends. This CDR3 region has 11 residues. The DNA for the CDR3 is TGTGCCAGCAGTAGAAACAATGAGCAGTTCTTC. Translated, it gives CASSRNNEQFF.

This clone was seen a single time. The chain has TRBV9 and TRBJ2-3, with 13 bases matching TRBD2. CDR1 SGDLS and CDR2 YYNGEE come from the germline V gene. Trimming removed 3 bases from V and 3 bases from J; junction bases left unmatched: 4. The CDR3 consists of 16 residues. CDR3 sequence: CASSGTSGSGTDTQYF. The CDR3 DNA is TGTGCCAGCAGCGGGACTAGCGGGAGTGGTACAGATACGCAGTATTTT.

This clone was detected once. The chain is built from TRBV2 and TRBJ2-1, with D maybe TRBD2 (6 bases). Germline-derived CDR1 and CDR2 are SNHLY and FYNNEI. V lost 1 base, J lost 7 bases, and 11 bases lay in between. The CDR3 extends over 14 amino acids. The CDR3 DNA reads as TGTGCCAGCAGTGAAGGGCTAGCGTTAAATGAGCAGTTCTTC. Translating it yields CASSEGLALNEQFF.

This chain uses TRBV23-1 with TRBJ1-2, with D unclear. TRBV23-1 is labeled an ORF, and its function is uncertain. The V gene lost 0 bases and the J gene lost 8 bases, with 7 bases spanning the gap. CDR3 size: 12 residues. This CDR3 is CASSQSEGGYTF. For the CDR3, the DNA is TGCGCCAGCAGTCAATCCGAGGGCGGCTACACCTTC.

In regard to this clone: A read error may account for a junction end that differs from germline. This chain uses TRBV18 with TRBJ2-1, with 7 bases identical to TRBD1. The CDR3 has 14 amino acids. Germline V gives CDR1 KGHSH, CDR2 LQKENI. The CDR3 here is CASSPPYRGSEEFF. The CDR3 DNA reads as TGTGCCAGCTCACCACCGTACAGGGGTAGTGAGGAGTTCTTC.

The CDR3 reads CASSQAAGTEAFF. Written as DNA, the CDR3 is TGCGCCAGCAGCCAAGCGGCCGGCACTGAAGCTTTCTTT. The rearrangement joins TRBV4-3 to TRBJ1-1, with D hard to call. The CDR3 covers 13 residues. Looked up from germline, CDR1 is LGHNA and CDR2 is YSLEER. Trimming took 1 base from V and 4 from J, leaving 7 bases between them.

V and J are TRBV15 and TRBJ2-7; TRBD1 is a possible D gene (6 bases). V lost 3 bases and J lost 0, with 18 bases in between. CDR1 and CDR2 from the germline V gene are LNHNV and YYDKDF (reference sequence). The CDR3 sequence is 17 residues long. CDR3 loop: CATSSEQRWDISYEQYF. The CDR3 DNA is TGTGCCACCAGCAGCGAACAAAGGTGGGACATCTCCTACGAGCAGTACTTC.

This chain uses TRBV6-6 with TRBJ2-6, with D unclear. CDR1 MNHNY and CDR2 SVGAGI come from the germline V gene (reference sequence). The CDR3 runs to 15 residues. V was trimmed by 6 bases and J by 0 bases, leaving 9 bases between them. The CDR3 coding sequence is TGTGCCAGCAGACCTATTAACTCTGGGGCCAACGTCCTGACTTTC. Amino acid sequence: CASRPINSGANVLTF.

This sequence joins TRBV28 and TRBJ2-1, with unresolved D. The germline CDR1 and CDR2 sequences are MDHEN and SYDVKM. The CDR3 is 13 residues long. Trimming took 3 bases from V and 4 from J, leaving 7 bases between them. The CDR3 bases are TGTGCCAGCAGTTTCCTCCCTTACAATGAGCAGTTCTTC. Translating gives CASSFLPYNEQFF. The full variable domain, in which reference TRBV28 and TRBJ2-1 provide the parts outside the CDR3, is DVKVTQSSRYLVKRTGEKVFLECVQDMDHENMFWYRQDPGLGLRLIYFSYDVKMKEKGDIPEGYSVSREKKERFSLILESASTNQTSMYLCASSFLPYNEQFFGPGTRLTVL.

This clone was recorded a few times. This chain joins TRBV9 and TRBJ1-5, with 10 bases identical to TRBD1. Unmatched junction bases numbered 5, after V lost 5 bases and J lost 3 bases. The CDR3 runs 15 residues. Germline-derived CDR1 and CDR2 are SGDLS and YYNGEE. CDR3 sequence reads: CASSAGTGANQPQHF. CDR3 in DNA: TGTGCCAGCAGTGCCGGGACAGGGGCCAATCAGCCCCAGCATTTT.

V and J are TRBV13 and TRBJ1-2, with 12 bases that match TRBD1. The CDR3 totals 14 residues. The trim removed 7 bases at V and 7 bases at J, leaving 7 bases unmatched. Germline assignment: CDR1 PRHDT and CDR2 FYEKMQ (reference sequence). The CDR3 bases are TGTGCCAGCACCGGGGACAGGGGGCTCTTTGGCTACACCTTC. It is translated as CASTGDRGLFGYTF.

The rearrangement links TRBV6-1 to TRBJ2-3; D gene uncertain. The CDR3 spans 15 residues. The V end lost 4 bases, the J end lost 0 bases, and 11 bases lay between the germline ends. The germline CDR1 and CDR2 sequences are MNHNS and SASEGT. For the CDR3, the DNA is TGTGCCAGCAGTGTACAACCTACTAGCACAGATACGCAGTATTTT. Its translation is CASSVQPTSTDTQYF.

The chain carries TRBV9 and TRBJ1-3, with no clear D. V dropped 0 bases and J dropped 0 bases, with 7 bases sitting between them. The germline V gene encodes CDR1 SGDLS and CDR2 YYNGEE. This CDR3 contains 15 residues. CDR3 protein: CASSVGASSGNTIYF. CDR3 nucleotides: TGTGCCAGCAGCGTAGGGGCAAGCTCTGGAAACACCATATATTTT.

The J gene is TRBJ2-3, the V gene TRBV5-1; 7 bases are shared with TRBD2. Germline CDR1 SGHRS, CDR2 YFSETQ. The ends lost 0 bases at V and 0 bases at J; junction bases unmatched: 1. This CDR3 comprises 15 residues. In nucleotides, the CDR3 is TGCGCCAGCAGCTTGGGTAGCGGGAGCACAGATACGCAGTATTTT. This gives the protein CASSLGSGSTDTQYF.

The chain employs TRBV5-1 and TRBJ1-6; TRBD1 might be the D (6 bases). Trimming stripped 4 bases from V and 5 bases from J, with 10 bases between. Germline V CDR1 and CDR2: SGHRS, YFSETQ. The CDR3 runs to 14 residues. The CDR3 loop is CASSPGQNNSPLHF. The CDR3, as DNA: TGCGCCAGCAGCCCTGGACAGAATAATTCACCCCTCCACTTT.